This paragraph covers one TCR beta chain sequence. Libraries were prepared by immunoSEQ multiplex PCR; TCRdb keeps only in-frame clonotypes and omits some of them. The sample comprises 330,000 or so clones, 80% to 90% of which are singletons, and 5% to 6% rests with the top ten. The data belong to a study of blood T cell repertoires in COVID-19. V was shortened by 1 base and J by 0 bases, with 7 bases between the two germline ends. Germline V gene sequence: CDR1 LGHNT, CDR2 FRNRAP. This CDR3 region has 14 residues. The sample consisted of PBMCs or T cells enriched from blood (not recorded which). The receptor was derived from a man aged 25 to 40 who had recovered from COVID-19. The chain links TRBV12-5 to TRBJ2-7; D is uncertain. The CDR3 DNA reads TGTGCTAGTGGTTTGGCAGACATCTCCTACGAGCAGTACTTC. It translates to CASGLADISYEQYF.